The TCR beta chain described here comes from a study of control samples from healthy donors and cancer patients (dated by TCRdb to the early 2020s). The cysteine opens and the phenylalanine closes a CDR3 of 13 amino acids. Only the CDR3 region is kept as DNA, spanning 39 bases read in frame from base 1. At the junction V is shortened by 2 bases and J by 5 bases, with 9 bases in between. CDR1 is given as SGHTA and CDR2 as FQGNSA, both from the germline V gene. Concerning this clone itself: Its recognized antigen is unknown.

Libraries were made using the immunoSEQ multiplex PCR assay. The clones in this table, taken by TCRdb from immuneACCESS, are in-frame only. Not every clone is retained; where verified, under half of the shortfall comes from an unresolved V gene, and the cause of the rest is unknown. The sample table on file contains fewer than 200,000 clones. The ten largest clonotypes hold under 2.5% of the sample. The V and J segments used are TRBV7-2 and TRBJ2-5; a tentative D call is TRBD2 (5 bases match). Sequenced material: blood. The receptor comes from a woman in her twenties or thirties in good health. The CDR3 is CASSLSEGETQYF. The bases read TGTGCCAGCAGCTTATCCGAGGGCGAGACCCAGTACTTC.